This T cell receptor (beta chain) was identified during a study of vaccination and CD4 T cells after COVID-19. Study-level findings and limits: Among convalescent patients, a median approximately 86% of reactive clones emerged only after vaccination.

In the case of this clonotype: The antigen is unknown.

Sequencing of DNA taken from cultured CD4+ T cells relied on the Oncomine TCR Beta short-read assay. Genomic DNA from cultured CD4+ T cells was extracted. TCRdb redid the calling of the PCR reads with MiXCR, one entry per CDR3 protein. The profile shows 8,500 to 9,500 distinct CDR3 sequences, less than 50% of them singletons. Treatment noted: roughly ten-day PBMC culture with coronavirus spike peptide pools or control peptides (ViraFEST assay). An unexposed donor provided the CD4+ T cells, which were collected before the COVID-19 pandemic (2011-2018). PBMC cultures, at 1.5 million to 2.5 million cells per well, received roughly 10 IU/ml IL-2 and about 9.2 ug/ml peptide pools. CDR1 and CDR2 from the germline V gene are MNHEY and SVGEGT. CDR3 size: 16 residues. V was clipped by 6 bases and J by 0 bases; unmatched bases: 5.

The sequencing sample was made of CD4+ T cells from blood, cultured in vitro. This TCR derives from a human donor in good health. The chain has TRBV6-2 or TRBV6-3 and TRBJ1-6, with TRBD1 matching over 7 bases. The CDR3 loop reads CASRSGGSSYNSPLHF. The CDR3 DNA reads as TGTGCCAGCAGATCAGGGGGGAGCTCCTATAATTCACCCCTCCACTTT.